The clone carrying this T cell receptor beta chain has just one count. This specimen comes from a study of blood T cell repertoires in COVID-19. Study summary: T cells, B-cell-depleted T cells, or PBMCs supplied cDNA or gDNA.

Method: immunoSEQ multiplex PCR; TCRdb's copy keeps in-frame clones and lacks some. Of under 200,000 clones listed, more than 85% were seen once; the top ten hold roughly 7.3%. The clonotype originates from a woman between 50 and 59 years old who had recovered from COVID-19. Material for sequencing was PBMCs or T cells enriched from blood (not recorded which).

CDR3 bases: TGTGCCAGCTGGGCAGCGGGAGAGACCCAGTACTTC. It is translated as CASWAAGETQYF. This chain joins TRBV27 and TRBJ2-5; tentatively, D is TRBD2 (6 bases). Deletions cut 8 bases from V and 4 bases from J, with 11 bases between. This CDR3 is built from 12 residues. Germline loops: CDR1 MNHEY, CDR2 SMNVEV (reference sequence).